This T cell receptor (beta chain) was retrieved from a study of CD4 T cells in relation to SARS-CoV-2 and coronaviruses. Study-level information: Negative control cultures got HIV-1 Nef peptides or no peptide. Study-wide results and caveats: Monoreactive clones expanded significantly more to SARS-CoV-2 than crossreactive clones did.

Comments on this clone: Its antigen is undetermined.

Before the COVID-19 pandemic, during about 2010-2019, CD4+ T cells were taken from unexposed donors. Isolation of CD4+ T cells took place after approximately 11 days in culture. As cell numbers allowed, unexposed-donor CD4+ T cells faced SARS-CoV-2 S/N and four cold-coronavirus spikes. Cultures held some 1.8 million PBMCs per well with around 9.8 IU/ml IL-2. Only in-frame clones appear in the TCRdb table, and some are missing; sequencing was by immunoSEQ multiplex PCR. The top ten hold 11% of the sample, which has 20,000 to 25,000 clones, roughly 66% seen once. The specimen was CD4+ T cells from PBMCs, cultured in vitro. The sequence was obtained from a human donor in good health.

CDR3 sequence (DNA): TGCAGCGCCAAGGGGGCCCCCACAGATACGCAGTATTTT. Protein product: CSAKGAPTDTQYF. The chain employs TRBV29-1 and TRBJ2-3, with 7 positions matching TRBD1. The junction had 6 bases not matched to a gene; V was cut back by 7 bases and J by 2 bases. The CDR3 has 13 amino acids. Per germline, CDR1 SQVTM and CDR2 ANQGSEA.